This entry is about one TCR beta chain. Treatment meaning: oral pan-JAK inhibitor, 5-10 mg twice daily. This sample is part of a study of CD8+ T cells in alopecia areata. RNA was isolated and reverse transcribed to cDNA, the sequencing template. Method: immunoSEQ multiplex PCR; TCRdb's copy keeps in-frame clones and lacks some. The profile shows over 150,000 clones, approximately 57% of them singletons. In germline, CDR1 is SGHRS, CDR2 YFSETQ. This CDR3 is 13 amino acids long. V gave up 5 bases and J gave up 3 bases, with 10 bases separating them. The J gene is TRBJ2-3, the V gene TRBV5-1; TRBD1 is a possible D gene (6 bases). The source was CD4+ T cells sorted from blood, collected at week 24, from a patient treated with tofacitinib. The clonotype originates from a human donor with alopecia areata. CDR3 DNA sequence: TGCGCCAGCAGTTCCACAGGGACAGATACGCAGTATTTT. Translated, it gives CASSSTGTDTQYF.